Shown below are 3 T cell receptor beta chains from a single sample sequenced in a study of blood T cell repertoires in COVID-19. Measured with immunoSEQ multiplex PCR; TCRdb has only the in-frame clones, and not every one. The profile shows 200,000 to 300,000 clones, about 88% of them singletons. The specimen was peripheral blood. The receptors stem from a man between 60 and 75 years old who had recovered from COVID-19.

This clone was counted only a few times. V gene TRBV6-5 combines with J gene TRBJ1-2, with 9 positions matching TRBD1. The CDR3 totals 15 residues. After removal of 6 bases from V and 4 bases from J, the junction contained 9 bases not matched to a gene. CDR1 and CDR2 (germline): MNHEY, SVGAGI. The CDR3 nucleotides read TGTGCCAGCAGCACCACCCGGGACAGGGCCTATGGCTACACCTTC. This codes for CASSTTRDRAYGYTF.

DNA of the CDR3: TGTGCCAGCAGCACTATTCGACAGCCCCAAGAGACCCAGTACTTC. Protein product: CASSTIRQPQETQYF. This chain connects TRBV3-1 (or the pseudogene TRBV3-2) to TRBJ2-5; TRBD1 is a possible D gene (5 bases). Germline V gives CDR1 LGHDT, CDR2 YNNKEL (reference sequence). The CDR3 sequence is 15 residues long. V shed 5 bases and J shed 1 base, with 14 bases lying between them.

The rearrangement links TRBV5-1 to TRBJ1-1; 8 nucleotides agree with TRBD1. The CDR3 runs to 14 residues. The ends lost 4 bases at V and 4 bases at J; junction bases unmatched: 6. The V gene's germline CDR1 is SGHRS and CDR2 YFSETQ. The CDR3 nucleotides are TGCGCCAGCAGCGTGGACAGGGTGGGCACTGAAGCTTTCTTT. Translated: CASSVDRVGTEAFF.